This TCR beta chain was sequenced in a study of Ad26.COV2.S vaccination and SARS-CoV-2 variants. Turning to the study itself: The Ad26.COV2.S arm of the COV1001 trial was where the donor was placed. Participants got Ad26.COV2.S intramuscularly, once or twice 56 days apart. Study conclusions and caveats: In TCR breadth and depth analyses, total T cell responses may have been underestimated.

The V end was cut by 0 bases, the J end by 11 bases, with 17 bases between. This CDR3 is 16 amino acids long. In germline, CDR1 is LGHDT, CDR2 YNNKEL (reference sequence). This clone was recorded a few times. Its antigen is not known. The treatment here: around 19 received Ad26.COV2.S at low or high dose, single or two shots; 5 received placebo; per-sample allocation not given. The samples were gathered on day 63 after the first injection of vaccine or placebo. Method: immunoSEQ multiplex PCR; TCRdb's copy keeps in-frame clones and lacks some. The sample includes 300,000 to 350,000 clones, 70% to 90% of them seen just once.

This receptor was taken from a person aged 18-60 years who received the Ad26.COV2.S COVID-19 vaccine or a placebo. The sample in question was peripheral blood, obtained in a trial of Ad26.COV2.S vaccine versus placebo. The genes are TRBV3-1 (or the pseudogene TRBV3-2) and TRBJ1-6; D remains ambiguous. The CDR3 protein is CASSQDGRRSLAPLHF. In DNA, the CDR3 is TGTGCCAGCAGCCAAGATGGTCGGCGCAGTTTGGCACCCCTCCACTTT.